The following is a TCR beta chain sequence with its context. These data come from a study of T cells in localized non-small cell lung cancer. CDR1 SGDLS and CDR2 YYNGEE come from the germline V gene. The length of the CDR3 is 15 residues. Deletions cut 1 base from V and 4 bases from J, with 11 bases between. TCRdb's copy holds only in-frame clones and misses some; the assay was immunoSEQ multiplex PCR. Of fewer than 25,000 clones listed, roughly nine tenths are singletons. The receptor was isolated from a woman aged 40-70 years with stage I lung adenocarcinoma. Sequenced here: peripheral blood, sampled before any cancer treatment. This sequence joins TRBV9 and TRBJ2-2, with D perhaps TRBD1 or TRBD2 (6 bases each). This CDR3 is CASSVQPGATGELFF. The CDR3 bases are TGTGCCAGCAGCGTACAGCCGGGGGCCACCGGGGAGCTGTTTTTT.